This T cell receptor (beta chain) was profiled in a study of CD8+ T cells in alopecia areata. Study-wide background: Treated patients were dosed with oral tofacitinib, taking 5 to 10 mg twice daily. Findings and limits, study-wide: When scalp samples are sequenced, resident alphabeta T cells of normal skin are also captured.

This clone turned up a few times. Its antigen is undetermined. RNA was isolated and reverse transcribed to cDNA, the sequencing template. The repertoire was sequenced with immunoSEQ multiplex PCR; TCRdb's copy has only in-frame clones and lacks some. The sample holds some 220,000 clones, approximately 57% seen once. The treatment was: oral pan-JAK inhibitor, 5-10 mg twice daily. Researchers gathered lesional scalp punch biopsies and peripheral blood from patients with alopecia areata. Isolation of CD4+ and CD8+ T cells from PBMCs was achieved by sorting. This CDR3 contains 11 residues. Germline V CDR1 and CDR2: DFQATT, SNEGSKA (reference sequence). Trimming left V 5 bases short and J 4 bases short, with 6 bases between.

Sequencing used CD4+ T cells sorted from blood, obtained at week 4, from a patient treated with tofacitinib. This sequence joins TRBV20-1 and TRBJ2-1, with unresolved D. The source is a human donor with alopecia areata. CDR3 amino acids: CSAGLYNEQFF. The CDR3 coding sequence is TGCAGTGCTGGGCTATACAATGAGCAGTTCTTC.